The 6 T cell receptor beta chains presented below share a single source sample, sequenced in a study of technical replicates of blood from several donors. TCRdb's copy holds only in-frame clones and misses some; the assay was immunoSEQ multiplex PCR. Here the sample spans 70,000 to 90,000 clones, 90% to 95% being singletons. Sequencing was carried out using T cells isolated from PBMCs. These receptors came from a human donor in good health.

The chain carries TRBV19 and TRBJ1-2; 10 bases are shared with TRBD1. Germline trimming cut 1 base from V and 6 bases from J; bases unmatched to any gene: 2. The CDR3 runs 14 residues. The germline CDR1 and CDR2 sequences are LNHDA and SQIVND (reference sequence). DNA for the CDR3: TGTGCCAGTAGTATAGGACAGGGGGCGCATGGCTACACCTTC. Protein product: CASSIGQGAHGYTF. Full variable domain (remainder filled in from reference TRBV19 and TRBJ1-2): DGGITQSPKYLFRKEGQNVTLSCEQNLNHDAMYWYRQDPGQGLRLIYYSQIVNDFQKGDIAEGYSVSREKKESFPLTVTSAQKNPTAFYLCASSIGQGAHGYTFGSGTRLTVV.

As to this clone: Because the CDR3's place on the DNA is in doubt, the DNA is left out and the CDR3 is given as listed by TCRdb. The CDR3 sequence: CASTSGQLFMNTEAFF. The chain uses TRBV28 and TRBJ1-1; the tabulated D call, TRBD1, remains unverified against the DNA. Germline V CDR1 and CDR2: MDHEN, SYDVKM. 16 amino acids form the CDR3, both terminal residues included.

V usage is TRBV9 and J usage is TRBJ2-2; 10 nucleotides match TRBD2. The J segment lost 4 bases and the V segment lost 4 bases, leaving 10 bases of the junction unmatched. This CDR3 has 17 amino acids. The germline CDR1 and CDR2 sequences are SGDLS and YYNGEE. In DNA form, the CDR3 reads TGTGCCAGCAGCCCCCTAGCGGGAGTGTCGGTCACCGGGGAGCTGTTTTTT. This translates into CASSPLAGVSVTGELFF.

V is TRBV11-2 and J is TRBJ1-1, with 11 nucleotides matching TRBD1. Germline loops: CDR1 SGHAT, CDR2 FQNNGV. This CDR3 is built from 14 residues. Trimming cost V 5 bases and J 12 bases; bases outside gene matches: 11. CDR3 residues: CASSTRTGGEGTFF. The CDR3 region has the DNA TGTGCCAGCAGCACTCGGACAGGGGGCGAGGGAACTTTCTTT. Together with reference TRBV11-2 and TRBJ1-1, the CDR3 gives the full variable domain: EAGVAQSPRYKIIEKRQSVAFWCNPISGHATLYWYQQILGQGPKLLIQFQNNGVVDDSQLPKDRFSAERLKGVDSTLKIQPAKLEDSAVYLCASSTRTGGEGTFFGQGTRLTVV.

The V gene is TRBV10-2, the J gene TRBJ2-2; D may be TRBD2 (5 bases). The germline V gene encodes CDR1 WSHSY and CDR2 SAAADI. V dropped 6 bases and J dropped 2 bases, with 13 bases sitting between them. The CDR3 contains 15 residues. The CDR3 spells CASRAFGVNTGELFF. The CDR3 coding sequence is TGCGCCAGCAGGGCCTTCGGGGTCAACACCGGGGAGCTGTTTTTT.

The CDR3 coding sequence is TGCGCCAGCAGCCAAAGACAGGGGAGCTCCTACGAGCAGTACTTC. Translating gives CASSQRQGSSYEQYF. The V call is TRBV4-1, the J call TRBJ2-7; 8 bases agree with TRBD1. The CDR3 runs to 15 residues. Germline CDR1 is MGHRA and CDR2 is YSYEKL. Unmatched junction bases numbered 3, after V lost 2 bases and J lost 0 bases.